These 32 T cell receptor beta chains share one sample of origin, sequenced in a study of TIL therapy for anti-PD-1-resistant metastatic lung cancer. Sequencing used immunoSEQ v3. TCRdb's copy holds only in-frame clones and misses some; the assay was immunoSEQ multiplex PCR. The sample lists about 21,000 clones; around 76% were seen once. Time point noted: pre-treatment sample, taken before nivolumab and TIL therapy. The sample consisted of blood, taken at baseline. These receptor sequences come from a person aged 25-80 years with non-small cell lung cancer.

The chain employs TRBV7-9 and TRBJ1-6; D possibly corresponds to TRBD1 (6 bases). CDR1 and CDR2 from the germline V gene are SEHNR and FQNEAQ (reference sequence). This CDR3 contains 12 residues. V was shortened by 11 bases and J by 15 bases, with 20 bases between the two germline ends. DNA of the CDR3: TGTGCCCTGAGGGGGGAAAATCCTATCCTCCACTTT. Its protein is CALRGENPILHF.

The rearrangement joins TRBV7-9 to TRBJ1-1; no firm D call. V dropped 3 bases and J dropped 5 bases, with 10 bases sitting between them. This CDR3 spans 13 amino acids. Germline V gene lookup returns CDR1 SEHNR and CDR2 FQNEAQ (reference sequence). The DNA of the CDR3 is TGTGCCAGCAGCTTGGTTTTAGGAACTGAAGCTTTCTTT. It codes for CASSLVLGTEAFF.

The CDR3 DNA sequence: TGTGCCAGCAGTGAGGCGGGACCTCCTTTCTTT. Its translation is CASSEAGPPFF. The genes are TRBV6-1 and TRBJ1-1, with D tentatively TRBD1 (5 bases). Germline loops: CDR1 MNHNS, CDR2 SASEGT. The CDR3 runs 11 residues. V was clipped by 3 bases and J by 12 bases, with 11 bases between them.

The V call is TRBV5-1, the J call TRBJ2-1; TRBD1 aligns across 12 bases. The CDR3 extends over 16 amino acids. Germline CDR1 is SGHRS and CDR2 is YFSETQ. Trimming cost V 4 bases and J 8 bases; bases outside gene matches: 10. The CDR3, as DNA: TGCGCCAGCAGCGCAACACCGGGACAGGGGGCGGATGAGCAGTTCTTC. This sequence encodes CASSATPGQGADEQFF.

The J gene is TRBJ2-5, the V gene TRBV6-5, with D tentatively TRBD1 (5 bases). The end of the DNA aligns better with TRBJ2-7, so the J call may be wrong. Germline V CDR1 and CDR2: MNHEY, SVGAGI. The CDR3 sequence is 13 residues long. CDR3 DNA sequence: TGTGCCAGCAGGAAGCAGGGTATCTACGAGCAGTACTTC. Translating it yields CASRKQGIYEQYF.

V and J are TRBV27 and TRBJ2-5; 10 bases fit TRBD2. The J call may be wrong; the DNA end is better matched by TRBJ2-7. This CDR3 comprises 16 residues. Looked up from germline, CDR1 is MNHEY and CDR2 is SMNVEV (reference sequence). The CDR3 region has the DNA TGTGCCAGCAGTTCGCCCGCGGGACTAGCGAGCTACGAGCAGTACTTC. Its protein is CASSSPAGLASYEQYF.

The chain couples TRBV14 to TRBJ1-4, with D unresolved. CDR1 SGHDN and CDR2 FVKESK come from the germline V gene. V lost 6 bases and J 5 bases, leaving 16 bases between the germline ends. The CDR3 consists of 15 residues. CDR3 in amino acids: CASRRGPPRNEKLFF. The CDR3 DNA is TGTGCCAGCAGACGAGGGCCACCTAGGAATGAAAAACTGTTTTTT.

This chain joins TRBV29-1 and TRBJ2-5; maybe TRBD1 (6 bases). Trimming stripped 2 bases from V and 5 bases from J, with 12 bases between. Germline V gene lookup returns CDR1 SQVTM and CDR2 ANQGSEA. There are 13 residues in the CDR3. In DNA, the CDR3 is TGCAGCGTTGAAAAGGGGGTTGGGGAGACCCAGTACTTC. The encoded protein is CSVEKGVGETQYF. Drawing the rest from reference TRBV29-1 and TRBJ2-5, the complete variable domain is SAVISQKPSRDICQRGTSLTIQCQVDSQVTMMFWYRQQPGQSLTLIATANQGSEATYESGFVIDKFPISRPNLTFSTLTVSNMSPEDSSIYLCSVEKGVGETQYFGPGTRLLVL.

In its sample, this clone was seen once. CDR3 residues: CASSYSGSGPYEQYF. The CDR3 nucleotides are TGTGCCAGCAGTTACTCCGGTAGCGGACCCTACGAGCAGTACTTC. The chain joins TRBV6-6 to TRBJ2-7; a weak D match, TRBD2 (6 bases). The CDR3 runs to 15 residues. The germline gives CDR1 MNHNY, CDR2 SVGAGI (reference sequence). V shed 0 bases and J shed 2 bases, with 11 bases lying between them.

V usage is TRBV6-1 and J usage is TRBJ1-2; 7 positions agree with TRBD1. The CDR3 is made up of 14 amino acids. Germline V CDR1 and CDR2: MNHNS, SASEGT. V shed 2 bases, J shed 4 bases, and the junction held 4 bases outside the gene matches. The CDR3 region is CASSEQGESYGYTF. DNA of the CDR3: TGTGCCAGCAGTGAACAGGGGGAAAGCTATGGCTACACCTTC.

Relative to its sample, this clone is medium-sized. The V gene is TRBV7-9, the J gene TRBJ1-2, with TRBD1 as a possible D gene (5 bases). The V and J ends lost 1 base and 9 bases respectively, with 15 bases between them. Germline V gene sequence: CDR1 SEHNR, CDR2 FQNEAQ (reference sequence). The CDR3 spans 14 residues. CDR3 nucleotide sequence: TGTGCCAGCAGCTTAGTTTCGGGGGGAGCAAGCTACACCTTC. It translates to CASSLVSGGASYTF.

The chain carries TRBV27 and TRBJ1-6; D is unresolved. V shed 7 bases and J shed 6 bases, with 16 bases lying between them. The CDR3 is made up of 15 amino acids. Per the germline V gene, CDR1 is MNHEY and CDR2 is SMNVEV (reference sequence). The CDR3 nucleotides are TGTGCCAGCACCCGGACCTTGTGGGGTAATTCACCCCTCCACTTT. It codes for CASTRTLWGNSPLHF.

V and J are TRBV28 and TRBJ1-5, with D unclear. This CDR3 region has 15 residues. V was clipped by 7 bases and J by 0 bases, with 13 bases between them. Germline loops: CDR1 MDHEN, CDR2 SYDVKM. The CDR3 protein is CASNLNPNSNQPQHF. The DNA for the CDR3 is TGTGCCAGCAACCTGAACCCCAATAGCAATCAGCCCCAGCATTTT. The full variable domain, completed using reference TRBV28 and TRBJ1-5, is DVKVTQSSRYLVKRTGEKVFLECVQDMDHENMFWYRQDPGLGLRLIYFSYDVKMKEKGDIPEGYSVSREKKERFSLILESASTNQTSMYLCASNLNPNSNQPQHFGDGTRLSIL.

This chain uses TRBV6-5 with TRBJ2-6, with D hard to call. Germline-derived CDR1 and CDR2 are MNHEY and SVGAGI. The V gene lost 7 bases and the J gene lost 0 bases, with 7 bases spanning the gap. This CDR3 has 14 amino acids. CDR3 in amino acids: CASMQYSGANVLTF. In DNA, the CDR3 is TGTGCCAGCATGCAGTACTCTGGGGCCAACGTCCTGACTTTC.

The CDR3 DNA reads as TGCGCCAGCAGCCAAGATCTGGAACGGGCAAGCACAGATACGCAGTATTTT. This gives the protein CASSQDLERASTDTQYF. The chain has TRBV4-3 and TRBJ2-3; the D is unclear. V was pared by 0 bases and J by 0 bases, with 13 bases between. Germline V gives CDR1 LGHNA, CDR2 YSLEER. The CDR3 runs to 17 residues.

This sequence joins TRBV5-1 and TRBJ2-1; possibly TRBD2 for D (6 bases). Germline CDR1 and CDR2: SGHRS and YFSETQ. This CDR3 spans 16 amino acids. Trimming left V 6 bases short and J 2 bases short, with 18 bases between. The CDR3 coding sequence is TGCGCCAGCAACCTAAGGCAGGGAGGAACCTACAATGAGCAGTTCTTC. This gives the protein CASNLRQGGTYNEQFF.

This clone has just a few counts. This chain joins TRBV28 and TRBJ2-6, with D hard to call. V shed 6 bases and J shed 0 bases, with 12 bases lying between them. This CDR3 has 16 amino acids. Germline CDR1 MDHEN, CDR2 SYDVKM. The CDR3 loop reads CASRLVGYSGANVLTF. For the CDR3, the DNA is TGTGCCAGCAGATTGGTCGGATACTCTGGGGCCAACGTCCTGACTTTC.

This clone was seen a handful of times. CDR3 residues: CASSRVAHGVGEPQHF. CDR3 bases: TGTGCCAGTAGCCGGGTCGCACACGGTGTAGGGGAGCCCCAGCATTTT. The chain couples TRBV19 to TRBJ1-5, with D tentatively TRBD1 (5 bases). V lost 6 bases and J lost 8, with 23 bases in between. Germline-derived CDR1 and CDR2 are LNHDA and SQIVND (reference sequence). The CDR3 totals 16 residues.

CDR3 in amino acids: CASSLSFGTYEQYF. The CDR3 coding sequence is TGTGCCAGCAGCTTATCGTTTGGGACCTACGAGCAGTACTTC. The J gene is TRBJ2-5, the V gene TRBV11-2; D is unclear. The end of the DNA fits TRBJ2-7 better, so the J call may be wrong. The CDR3 is 14 residues long. Germline loops: CDR1 SGHAT, CDR2 FQNNGV.

This clone has just a few counts. The V gene is TRBV10-3, the J gene TRBJ1-2; TRBD1 matches 11 bases. The CDR3 length is 17 residues. Losses at the gene ends were 0 bases for V and 7 bases for J; bases not matched to a gene: 10. CDR1 and CDR2 from the germline V gene are ENHRY and SYGVKD. Here the CDR3 reads CAISESIPGTGGGGYTF. The CDR3 nucleotides read TGTGCCATCAGTGAGTCGATCCCCGGGACAGGGGGTGGTGGCTACACCTTC.

The CDR3 region is CASKRTSGSETQYF. CDR3 nucleotide sequence: TGTGCCAGCAAACGGACTAGCGGGAGCGAGACCCAGTACTTC. The chain uses TRBV11-2 and TRBJ2-5, with 13 nucleotides matching TRBD2. V gave up 7 bases and J gave up 5 bases; unmatched junction bases: 4. The CDR3 is 14 amino acids. CDR1 SGHAT and CDR2 FQNNGV come from the germline V gene. Supplemented by reference TRBV11-2 and TRBJ2-5, the full variable domain reads EAGVAQSPRYKIIEKRQSVAFWCNPISGHATLYWYQQILGQGPKLLIQFQNNGVVDDSQLPKDRFSAERLKGVDSTLKIQPAKLEDSAVYLCASKRTSGSETQYFGPGTRLLVL.

On this clone: Other DNA sequences in this specimen translate into the identical CDR3. Here the CDR3 DNA reads TGTGCCAGCAGCTTAGCCGGCAGGATAAGGGATACTGAAGCTTTCTTT. It encodes CASSLAGRIRDTEAFF. The chain employs TRBV7-9 and TRBJ1-1; D call uncertain. The CDR3 runs to 16 residues. The germline V gene has CDR1 SEHNR and CDR2 FQNEAQ (reference sequence). Trimming shortened V by 0 bases and J by 5 bases, and 16 bases separated the two germline ends.

The chain has TRBV7-9 and TRBJ1-5; a weak D match, TRBD1 (6 bases). The CDR3 consists of 17 residues. The V end lost 1 base, the J end lost 2 bases, and 15 bases lay between the germline ends. CDR1 is SEHNR and CDR2 is FQNEAQ in the germline V gene (reference sequence). The CDR3 region is CASSLGSGANGNQPQHF. The CDR3 nucleotides read TGTGCCAGCAGCTTAGGTTCGGGGGCGAACGGCAATCAGCCCCAGCATTTT.

The J gene is TRBJ2-7, the V gene TRBV7-2; 9 nucleotides match TRBD2. The trim removed 1 base at V and 1 base at J, leaving 8 bases unmatched. From germline, CDR1 is SGHTA and CDR2 FQGNSA. The CDR3 runs to 17 residues. The CDR3 reads CASSLVPSTSGSYEQYF. The CDR3 coding sequence is TGTGCCAGCAGCTTAGTTCCGTCGACTAGCGGATCCTACGAGCAGTACTTC. Full variable domain (outside the CDR3, taken from reference TRBV7-2 and TRBJ2-7): GAGVSQSPSNKVTEKGKDVELRCDPISGHTALYWYRQSLGQGLEFLIYFQGNSAPDKSGLPSDRFSAERTGGSVSTLTIQRTQQEDSAVYLCASSLVPSTSGSYEQYFGPGTRLTVT.

The V call is TRBV28, the J call TRBJ1-2; D perhaps matches TRBD1 (6 bases). Trimming left V 5 bases short and J 5 bases short, with 18 bases between. Germline CDR1 and CDR2: MDHEN and SYDVKM. The CDR3 covers 15 residues. CDR3 nucleotides: TGTGCCAGCAGTCCCCGGGGGGGGCCTCGGTATGGCTACACCTTC. Translating it yields CASSPRGGPRYGYTF.

This sequence joins TRBV10-3 and TRBJ2-7; 10 bases are shared with TRBD2. Germline-derived CDR1 and CDR2 are ENHRY and SYGVKD. V gave up 6 bases and J gave up 7 bases; unmatched junction bases: 18. CDR3 length: 17 residues. The CDR3: CAISRGASGRALREQYF. The CDR3 coding sequence is TGTGCCATCAGCCGTGGGGCTAGCGGGAGAGCTCTACGGGAGCAGTACTTC.

The chain couples TRBV7-9 to TRBJ2-5; 10 bases match TRBD2. The germline gives CDR1 SEHNR, CDR2 FQNEAQ (reference sequence). The V segment lost 5 bases and the J segment 2 bases; nucleotides outside the gene matches: 8. The CDR3 has 16 residues. CDR3 DNA sequence: TGTGCCAGCAGCCCCGGGACTAGCGAGCAACAAGAGACCCAGTACTTC. The encoded protein is CASSPGTSEQQETQYF. Supplemented by reference TRBV7-9 and TRBJ2-5, the full variable domain reads DTGVSQNPRHKITKRGQNVTFRCDPISEHNRLYWYRQTLGQGPEFLTYFQNEAQLEKSRLLSDRFSAERPKGSFSTLEIQRTEQGDSAMYLCASSPGTSEQQETQYFGPGTRLLVL.

V usage is TRBV18 and J usage is TRBJ2-5; D not resolved. The CDR3 consists of 14 residues. From germline, CDR1 is KGHSH and CDR2 LQKENI. Trimming took 6 bases from V and 0 from J, leaving 11 bases between them. The CDR3 DNA reads as TGTGCCAGCTCGCCTACAGAGTACCAAGAGACCCAGTACTTC. The encoded protein is CASSPTEYQETQYF.

The V gene is TRBV9, the J gene TRBJ2-5, with 10 positions matching TRBD2. The J call may be mistaken, given a closer DNA end match to TRBJ2-7. This CDR3 contains 15 residues. Germline V lookup: CDR1 SGDLS, CDR2 YYNGEE. CDR3 region: CASSVSAGGPHEQYF. As DNA, the CDR3 is TGTGCCAGCAGCGTCTCAGCGGGGGGGCCTCACGAGCAGTACTTC.

This clone was recorded a few times. V is TRBV18 and J is TRBJ1-4; TRBD1 agrees at 9 bases. CDR1 is KGHSH and CDR2 is LQKENI in the germline V gene. V shed 3 bases, J shed 3 bases, and the junction held 5 bases outside the gene matches. The CDR3 sequence is 16 residues long. The CDR3 spells CASSPGQGPANEKLFF. CDR3 in DNA: TGTGCCAGCTCACCTGGACAGGGGCCAGCTAATGAAAAACTGTTTTTT.

This clone turned up a few times. The chain joins TRBV7-2 to TRBJ2-3; D gene unclear. Germline CDR1 reads SGHTA; CDR2 reads FQGNSA. V lost 1 base and J 5 bases, leaving 7 bases between the germline ends. This CDR3 spans 13 amino acids. The CDR3 DNA reads as TGTGCCAGCAGCTTAGGTCCGAAAGATACGCAGTATTTT. Residues: CASSLGPKDTQYF.

The chain links TRBV19 to TRBJ2-7, with 12 nucleotides matching TRBD2. The CDR3 spans 15 residues. The germline CDR1 and CDR2 sequences are LNHDA and SQIVND (reference sequence). The V and J ends lost 5 bases and 3 bases, in that order; junction bases with no gene match: 5. The CDR3 sequence is CASSGTSGYGYEQYF. The CDR3 region has the DNA TGTGCCAGTAGTGGGACTAGCGGGTACGGCTACGAGCAGTACTTC.